These 15 T cell receptor beta chains originate from one sample sequenced in a study of regulatory T cells in long-lasting Graves disease. Both iRepertoire HTBI primers and Arm-PCR of CDR3 regions were used to build the TCR beta libraries. MiXCR, applied by TCRdb to the multiplex PCR reads, yields one record per CDR3 protein. The data hold approximately 400,000 distinct CDR3 sequences, with 23% observed a single time. Noted time point: persistent/refractory GD, antithyroid drugs over 5 years with positive TRAb. Extracted RNA from PBMCs served as the source of the TCR library. The sample consisted of peripheral blood mononuclear cells (PBMCs), taken when the disease was refractory, from a patient treated with antithyroid drugs. The receptors were gathered from a woman in her thirties or forties with Graves disease.

This clonotype was found many times. V usage is TRBV3-1 and J usage is TRBJ2-2, with D hard to call. Per germline, CDR1 LGHDT and CDR2 YNNKEL (reference sequence). CDR3 length equals 13 residues. V shed 4 bases and J shed 5 bases, with 8 bases lying between them. DNA of the CDR3: TGTGCCAGCAGCCGGCGCCAGACCGGGGAGCTGTTTTTT. Protein: CASSRRQTGELFF.

This clonotype was observed a handful of times. V and J are TRBV29-1 and TRBJ1-2, with D unclear. V shed 3 bases and J shed 2 bases, with 7 bases lying between them. CDR3 size: 12 residues. Germline V gene lookup returns CDR1 SQVTM and CDR2 ANQGSEA. CDR3 amino acids: CSVEWENYGYTF. In DNA form, the CDR3 reads TGCAGCGTTGAGTGGGAAAACTATGGCTACACCTTC. Drawing the rest from reference TRBV29-1 and TRBJ1-2, the complete variable domain is SAVISQKPSRDICQRGTSLTIQCQVDSQVTMMFWYRQQPGQSLTLIATANQGSEATYESGFVIDKFPISRPNLTFSTLTVSNMSPEDSSIYLCSVEWENYGYTFGSGTRLTVV.

This chain uses TRBV28 with TRBJ2-1, with no clear D. This CDR3 comprises 13 residues. V dropped 6 bases and J dropped 12 bases, with 18 bases sitting between them. Germline V CDR1 and CDR2: MDHEN, SYDVKM. CDR3 loop: CASRVISGFGQFF. CDR3 sequence (DNA): TGTGCCAGCAGGGTAATTTCCGGTTTCGGGCAGTTCTTC. The full variable domain, in which reference TRBV28 and TRBJ2-1 provide the parts outside the CDR3, is DVKVTQSSRYLVKRTGEKVFLECVQDMDHENMFWYRQDPGLGLRLIYFSYDVKMKEKGDIPEGYSVSREKKERFSLILESASTNQTSMYLCASRVISGFGQFFGPGTRLTVL.

The table lists this clonotype with many counts. This chain joins TRBV28 and TRBJ1-5, with 9 bases that match TRBD1. Looked up from germline, CDR1 is MDHEN and CDR2 is SYDVKM. This CDR3 comprises 16 residues. The ends lost 2 bases at V and 5 bases at J; junction bases unmatched: 7. CDR3 coding DNA: TGTGCCAGCAGTTTAGGGACAGGGTATGAGGATCAGCCCCAGCATTTT. As protein: CASSLGTGYEDQPQHF.

In its sample, this clonotype was seen a few times. V gene TRBV29-1 combines with J gene TRBJ1-4, with 8 bases that match TRBD1. V shed 7 bases, J shed 6 bases, and the junction held 4 bases outside the gene matches. Germline V gene data show CDR1 as SQVTM and CDR2 as ANQGSEA. The CDR3 covers 12 residues. CDR3 protein: CSGQQGDEKLFF. The CDR3, as DNA: TGCAGCGGCCAACAGGGGGATGAAAAACTGTTTTTT.

This clonotype was detected ten times or more. V gene TRBV2 combines with J gene TRBJ1-4, with D possibly TRBD1 on 6 matching bases. Between the trimmed V and J ends, which lost 1 base and 5 bases, there was a span of 11 bases. The V gene's germline CDR1 is SNHLY and CDR2 FYNNEI. The CDR3 runs to 15 residues. For the CDR3, the DNA is TGTGCCAGCAGTGAAGACAGGGTTGGAAATGAAAAACTGTTTTTT. It codes for CASSEDRVGNEKLFF.

This clonotype was seen many times. The rearrangement joins TRBV28 to TRBJ1-2; no clear D. This CDR3 comprises 14 residues. The V end lost 6 bases, the J end lost 4 bases, and 15 bases lay between the germline ends. Germline values: CDR1 MDHEN, CDR2 SYDVKM. The chain's CDR3 is CASSATTALYGYTF. CDR3 bases: TGTGCCAGCAGCGCCACCACAGCCCTCTATGGCTACACCTTC.

This clonotype was observed at least ten times. CDR3 DNA sequence: TGTGCCAGCACCCTTACAGAAAACACTGAAGCTTTCTTT. This gives the protein CASTLTENTEAFF. The rearrangement links TRBV28 to TRBJ1-1; D unclear. V was clipped by 7 bases and J by 2 bases, with 11 bases between them. The CDR3 loop spans 13 amino acids. CDR1 and CDR2 from the germline V gene are MDHEN and SYDVKM.

This clonotype was observed many times. The gene calls are TRBV20-1 and TRBJ2-7; the D is unclear. The CDR3 loop spans 10 amino acids. In germline, CDR1 is DFQATT, CDR2 SNEGSKA (reference sequence). Deletions cut 6 bases from V and 5 bases from J, with 8 bases between. The CDR3 protein is CSASRNEQYF. CDR3 in DNA: TGCAGTGCCTCGCGGAACGAGCAGTACTTC.

The CDR3 here is CASSLGLGAGERGETQYF. The CDR3 coding sequence is TGTGCCAGCAGCTTGGGTCTAGGAGCGGGAGAGAGGGGAGAGACCCAGTACTTC. The chain carries TRBV11-1 and TRBJ2-5; 8 bases align to TRBD2. The V gene's germline CDR1 is SGHAT and CDR2 FQDESV (reference sequence). This CDR3 region has 18 residues. The ends lost 3 bases at V and 4 bases at J; junction bases unmatched: 16.

The chain combines TRBV4-1 with TRBJ2-5; 7 nucleotides match TRBD1. The CDR3 spans 19 residues. Trimming at V came to 2 bases and at J to 0 bases, leaving 15 bases not matched to a gene. Germline V lookup: CDR1 MGHRA, CDR2 YSYEKL. The CDR3 is CASSQTLRQGASYQETQYF. CDR3 nucleotides: TGCGCCAGCAGCCAAACACTCCGACAGGGAGCCTCGTACCAAGAGACCCAGTACTTC.

Remarks on this clonotype: It is likely a read error: a sequence one base away is far more abundant. The V gene is TRBV2, the J gene TRBJ1-4; no reliable D call. CDR1 SNHLY and CDR2 FYNNEI come from the germline V gene. The CDR3 runs 12 residues. The CDR3 reads CASSLSGLELSF. CDR3 sequence (DNA): TGTGCCAGCAGTTTATCGGGATTAGAACTGTCTTTT. Supplemented by reference TRBV2 and TRBJ1-4, the full variable domain reads EPEVTQTPSHQVTQMGQEVILRCVPISNHLYFYWYRQILGQKVEFLVSFYNNEISEKSEIFDDQFSVERPDGSNFTLKIRSTKLEDSAMYFCASSLSGLELSFGSGTQLSVL.

This clonotype was seen at least ten times. This chain joins TRBV28 and TRBJ1-1; tentatively, D is TRBD1 (5 bases). Trimming removed 5 bases from V and 6 bases from J, with 16 bases in between. In germline, CDR1 is MDHEN, CDR2 SYDVKM. This CDR3 is 14 amino acids long. CDR3 in amino acids: CASSRPGRISEAFF. In DNA, the CDR3 is TGTGCCAGCAGTCGACCGGGACGAATCTCTGAAGCTTTCTTT.

This chain links TRBV5-1 with TRBJ1-1; TRBD1 might be the D (5 bases). V lost 4 bases and J 5 bases, leaving 18 bases between the germline ends. CDR3 length: 15 residues. Germline V lookup: CDR1 SGHRS, CDR2 YFSETQ. The CDR3 loop is CASSPEGPGRTEAFF. The CDR3 nucleotides read TGCGCCAGCAGCCCAGAGGGGCCCGGTAGGACTGAAGCTTTCTTT.

The J gene is TRBJ2-1, the V gene TRBV6-2 or TRBV6-3; D uncertain. The CDR3 has 14 amino acids. Germline V gene sequence: CDR1 MNHEY, CDR2 SVGEGT. The V gene lost 0 bases and the J gene lost 12 bases, with 15 bases spanning the gap. CDR3 sequence: CASSYSSPVAGQFF. The CDR3 bases are TGTGCCAGCAGTTACTCGTCCCCAGTGGCTGGGCAGTTCTTC.